The rows below give T cell receptor beta chains drawn from one sample of a study of blood T cell repertoires in COVID-19. Data came from immunoSEQ multiplex PCR; TCRdb stores just in-frame clones and leaves some out. In the table there are about 74,000 clones, almost 85% of which are singletons. Material: peripheral blood. Receptors originate from a man aged 65-85 years with acute or convalescent COVID-19. Both conserved end residues are part of each CDR3. D genes are given only for firm matches. Size tells how often a clone was seen (once, few, many) or the class of an expanded clone, and some rows leave it out.

abundance: few; d_gene: -; v_gene: TRBV15; j_gene: TRBJ1-1; CDR3nt: TGTGCCACCAGGGCAGGGCTGATCAACACTGAAGCTTTCTTT; CDR3aa: CATRAGLINTEAFF
abundance: -; d_gene: -; v_gene: TRBV5-4; j_gene: TRBJ1-1; CDR3nt: TGTGCCAGCAGCTTGTCTGGGAGGGTTACTGAAGCTTTCTTT; CDR3aa: CASSLSGRVTEAFF
abundance: -; d_gene: -; v_gene: TRBV28; j_gene: TRBJ2-1; CDR3nt: TGTGCCAGCAGTCGCCATTCGGGAGACGGTGGTTACAATGAGCAGTTCTTC; CDR3aa: CASSRHSGDGGYNEQFF
abundance: -; d_gene: TRBD2; v_gene: TRBV28; j_gene: TRBJ2-7; CDR3nt: TGTGCCAGCAGACTATCCCGGACTAGCGGTTTGGGCGAGCAGTACTTC; CDR3aa: CASRLSRTSGLGEQYF
abundance: -; d_gene: TRBD1; v_gene: TRBV2; j_gene: TRBJ2-2; CDR3nt: TGTGCCAGCAGAGTAGACAGGGGTAACACCGGGGAGCTGTTTTTT; CDR3aa: CASRVDRGNTGELFF
abundance: -; d_gene: TRBD1; v_gene: TRBV27; j_gene: TRBJ1-2; CDR3nt: TGTGCCAGCAGTTTAAGTGGGACAGGGGGCTATAACTATGGCTACACCTTC; CDR3aa: CASSLSGTGGYNYGYTF
abundance: -; d_gene: -; v_gene: TRBV15; j_gene: TRBJ1-1; CDR3nt: TGTGCCACCAGCAGGGACAGAACGCGAATGAACACTGAAGCTTTCTTT; CDR3aa: CATSRDRTRMNTEAFF
abundance: -; d_gene: -; v_gene: TRBV9; j_gene: TRBJ2-1; CDR3nt: TGTGCCAGCAGCGTAGCGGGGGTCTCCTACAATGAGCAGTTCTTC; CDR3aa: CASSVAGVSYNEQFF
abundance: few; d_gene: -; v_gene: TRBV27; j_gene: TRBJ2-2; CDR3nt: TGTGCCAGCAGCTTGACAGATTACACCGGGGAGCTGTTTTTT; CDR3aa: CASSLTDYTGELFF
abundance: -; d_gene: -; v_gene: TRBV20-1; j_gene: TRBJ2-5; CDR3nt: TGCAGTGCTAGTACCCCCGGGAAGACCCAGTACTTC; CDR3aa: CSASTPGKTQYF
abundance: -; d_gene: TRBD2; v_gene: TRBV28; j_gene: TRBJ2-1; CDR3nt: TGTGCCAGCAGTGTACTAGCGGGAGAACCCAATGAGCAGTTCTTC; CDR3aa: CASSVLAGEPNEQFF
abundance: -; d_gene: -; v_gene: TRBV29-1; j_gene: TRBJ1-1; CDR3nt: TGCAGCGTTGAAGAGGGGAGTCTATCGGCAGCTTTCTTT; CDR3aa: CSVEEGSLSAAFF
abundance: -; d_gene: TRBD1; v_gene: TRBV19; j_gene: TRBJ1-5; CDR3nt: TGTGCCAGTAGTATAGATCAGGGGGGACAGCCCCAGCATTTT; CDR3aa: CASSIDQGGQPQHF
abundance: -; d_gene: -; v_gene: TRBV5-1; j_gene: TRBJ2-3; CDR3nt: TGCGCCAGCAGTCATGACAGGCCTTTAGGAGATACGCAGTATTTT; CDR3aa: CASSHDRPLGDTQYF
abundance: -; d_gene: -; v_gene: TRBV2; j_gene: TRBJ2-2; CDR3nt: TGTGCCAGCAAACGAGGGGGGGTCGAGAACACCGGGGAGCTGTTTTTT; CDR3aa: CASKRGGVENTGELFF
abundance: -; d_gene: -; v_gene: TRBV12-3/TRBV12-4; j_gene: TRBJ2-1; CDR3nt: TGTGCCAGCAGTCCGGACTGGACTGAGCAGTTCTTC; CDR3aa: CASSPDWTEQFF
abundance: -; d_gene: -; v_gene: TRBV7-9; j_gene: TRBJ1-1; CDR3nt: TGTGCCAGCAGCCCTCGCGGGTCAGGCGTCGGCACTGAAGCTTTCTTT; CDR3aa: CASSPRGSGVGTEAFF
abundance: -; d_gene: -; v_gene: TRBV27; j_gene: TRBJ2-7; CDR3nt: TGTGCCAGCAGCCAGATTGCTGGGCCCTACGAGCAGTACTTC; CDR3aa: CASSQIAGPYEQYF
abundance: once; d_gene: -; v_gene: TRBV18; j_gene: TRBJ1-1; CDR3nt: TGTGCCAGCTCCCAGGGGAACACTGAAGCTTTCTTT; CDR3aa: CASSQGNTEAFF
abundance: -; d_gene: -; v_gene: TRBV7-3; j_gene: TRBJ2-3; CDR3nt: TGTGCCAGCAGCTTAGGCCCCACAGATACGCAGTATTTT; CDR3aa: CASSLGPTDTQYF